This note documents a single T cell receptor (beta chain) sequence. Vbeta (60) and Jbeta (13) primers were used in the PCR. Method: immunoSEQ multiplex PCR; TCRdb's copy keeps in-frame clones and lacks some. The top ten hold approximately 1% of the sample, which has 210,000 or so clones, 75% to 90% seen once. These data originate in a study of cytomegalovirus exposure and HLA in healthy donors. J gave up 7 bases and V 3 bases, and 11 bases lay outside the gene matches. Germline V gene data show CDR1 as MGHDK and CDR2 as SYGVNS. The CDR3 runs 15 residues. Material for sequencing was PBMCs. This chain links TRBV25-1 with TRBJ2-7, with TRBD1 identical over 8 bases. The origin of this receptor is a woman aged 18-29 years in good health and CMV-seronegative. CDR3 nucleotides: TGTGCCAGCAGTGATCCTGGACAGGGAAATGGTGAGCAGTACTTC. This translates into CASSDPGQGNGEQYF.